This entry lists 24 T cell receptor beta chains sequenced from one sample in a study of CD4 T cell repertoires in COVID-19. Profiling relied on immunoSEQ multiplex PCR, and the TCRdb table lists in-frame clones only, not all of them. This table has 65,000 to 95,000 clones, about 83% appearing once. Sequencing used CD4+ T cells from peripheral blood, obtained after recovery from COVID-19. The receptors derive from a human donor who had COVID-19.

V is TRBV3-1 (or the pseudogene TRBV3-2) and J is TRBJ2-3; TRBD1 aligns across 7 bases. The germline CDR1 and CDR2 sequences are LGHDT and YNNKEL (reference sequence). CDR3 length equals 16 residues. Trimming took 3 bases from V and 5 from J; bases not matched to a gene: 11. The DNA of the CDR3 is TGTGCCAGCAGCCAGGCTAGGGGGCGGGCGGGAGATACGCAGTATTTT. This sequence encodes CASSQARGRAGDTQYF.

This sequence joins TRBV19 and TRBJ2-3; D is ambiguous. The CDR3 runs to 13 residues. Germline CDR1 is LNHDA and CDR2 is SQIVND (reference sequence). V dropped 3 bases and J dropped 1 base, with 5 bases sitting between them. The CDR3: CASSMQGTDTQYF. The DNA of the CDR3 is TGTGCCAGTAGTATGCAGGGCACAGATACGCAGTATTTT.

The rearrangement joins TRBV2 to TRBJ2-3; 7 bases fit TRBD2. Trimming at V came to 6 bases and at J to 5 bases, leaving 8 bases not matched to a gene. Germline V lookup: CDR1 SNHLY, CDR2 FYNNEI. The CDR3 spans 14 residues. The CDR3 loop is CASREREKVDTQYF. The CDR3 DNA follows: TGTGCCAGCAGGGAGCGGGAAAAGGTAGATACGCAGTATTTT.

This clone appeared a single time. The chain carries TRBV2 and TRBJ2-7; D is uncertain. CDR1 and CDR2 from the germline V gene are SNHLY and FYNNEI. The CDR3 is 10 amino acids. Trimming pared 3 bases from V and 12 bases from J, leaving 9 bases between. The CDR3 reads CASSDLQMYF. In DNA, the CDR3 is TGTGCCAGCAGTGATTTACAGATGTACTTC.

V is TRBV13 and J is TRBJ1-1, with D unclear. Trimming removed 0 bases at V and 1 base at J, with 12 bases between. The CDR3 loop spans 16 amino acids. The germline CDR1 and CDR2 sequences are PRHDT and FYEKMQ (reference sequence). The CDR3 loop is CASSLGVRVRNTEAFF. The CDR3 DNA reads TGTGCCAGCAGCTTAGGGGTAAGGGTTCGGAACACTGAAGCTTTCTTT.

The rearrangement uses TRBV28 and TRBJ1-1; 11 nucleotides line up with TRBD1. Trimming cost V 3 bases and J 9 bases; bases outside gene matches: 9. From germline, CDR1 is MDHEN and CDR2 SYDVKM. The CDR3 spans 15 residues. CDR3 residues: CASSLGTGTGGKAFF. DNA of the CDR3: TGTGCCAGCAGTTTGGGGACCGGGACAGGGGGAAAAGCTTTCTTT. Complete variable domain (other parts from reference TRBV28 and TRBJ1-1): DVKVTQSSRYLVKRTGEKVFLECVQDMDHENMFWYRQDPGLGLRLIYFSYDVKMKEKGDIPEGYSVSREKKERFSLILESASTNQTSMYLCASSLGTGTGGKAFFGQGTRLTVV.

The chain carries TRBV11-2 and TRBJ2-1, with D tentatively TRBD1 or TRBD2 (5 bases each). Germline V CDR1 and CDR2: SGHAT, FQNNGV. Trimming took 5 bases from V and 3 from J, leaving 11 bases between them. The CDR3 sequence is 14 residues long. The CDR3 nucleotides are TGTGCCAGCAGCACCCCGAGGGGCTACAATGAGCAGTTCTTC. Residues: CASSTPRGYNEQFF.

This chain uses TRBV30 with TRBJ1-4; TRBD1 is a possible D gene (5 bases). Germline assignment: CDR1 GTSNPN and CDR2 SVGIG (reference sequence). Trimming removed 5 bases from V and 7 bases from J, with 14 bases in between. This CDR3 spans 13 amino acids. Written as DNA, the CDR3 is TGTGCCTGGCAAGGACACCGCTTTGAAAAACTGTTTTTT. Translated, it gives CAWQGHRFEKLFF.

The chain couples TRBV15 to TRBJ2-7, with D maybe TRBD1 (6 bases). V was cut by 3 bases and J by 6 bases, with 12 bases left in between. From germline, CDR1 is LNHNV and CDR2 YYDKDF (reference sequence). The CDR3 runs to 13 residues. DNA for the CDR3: TGTGCCACCAGCAGGACAGGTTACTCCGAGCAGTACTTC. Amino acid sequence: CATSRTGYSEQYF.

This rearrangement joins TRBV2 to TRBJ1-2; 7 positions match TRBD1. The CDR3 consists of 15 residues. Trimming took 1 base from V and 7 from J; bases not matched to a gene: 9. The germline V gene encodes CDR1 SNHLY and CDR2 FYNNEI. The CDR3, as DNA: TGTGCCAGCAGTGAAGAAGAGAAGGGGGCGGGTGGCTACACCTTC. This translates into CASSEEEKGAGGYTF.

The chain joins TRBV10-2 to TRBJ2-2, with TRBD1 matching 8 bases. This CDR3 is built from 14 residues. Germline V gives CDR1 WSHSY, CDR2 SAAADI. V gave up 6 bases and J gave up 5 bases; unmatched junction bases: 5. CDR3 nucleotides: TGCGCCAGCAGCCAGGGGGCGCGAACCGGGGAGCTGTTTTTT. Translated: CASSQGARTGELFF.

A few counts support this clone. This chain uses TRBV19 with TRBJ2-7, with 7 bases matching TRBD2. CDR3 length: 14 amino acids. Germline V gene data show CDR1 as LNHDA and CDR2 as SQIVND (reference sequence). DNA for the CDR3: TGTGCTACGGGTCGGGGGGTCCCACCCTACGAGCAGTACTTC. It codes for CATGRGVPPYEQYF.

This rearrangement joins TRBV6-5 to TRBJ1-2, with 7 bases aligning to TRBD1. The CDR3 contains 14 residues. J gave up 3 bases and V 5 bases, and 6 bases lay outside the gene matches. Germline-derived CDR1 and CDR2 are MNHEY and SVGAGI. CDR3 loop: CASSPSRGYYGYTF. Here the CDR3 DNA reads TGTGCCAGCAGTCCGTCCAGGGGGTACTATGGCTACACCTTC.

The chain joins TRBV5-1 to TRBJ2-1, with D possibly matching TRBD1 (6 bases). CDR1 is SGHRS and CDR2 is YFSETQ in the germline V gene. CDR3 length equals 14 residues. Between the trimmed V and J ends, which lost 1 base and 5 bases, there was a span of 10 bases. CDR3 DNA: TGCGCCAGCAGCTTGTGGGACACGGACAATGAGCAGTTCTTC. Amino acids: CASSLWDTDNEQFF.

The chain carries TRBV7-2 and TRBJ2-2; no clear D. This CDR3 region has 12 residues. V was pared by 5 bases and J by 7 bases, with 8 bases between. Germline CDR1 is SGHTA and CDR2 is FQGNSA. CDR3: CASSPGFGELFF. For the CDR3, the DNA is TGTGCCAGCAGCCCCGGATTCGGGGAGCTGTTTTTT.

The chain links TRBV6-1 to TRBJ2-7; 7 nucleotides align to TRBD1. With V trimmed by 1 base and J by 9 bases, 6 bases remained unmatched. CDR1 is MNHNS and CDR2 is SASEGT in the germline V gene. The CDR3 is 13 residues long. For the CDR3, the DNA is TGTGCCAGCAGTGAAGGAGGGGGCACCGGGCAGTACTTC. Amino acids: CASSEGGGTGQYF.

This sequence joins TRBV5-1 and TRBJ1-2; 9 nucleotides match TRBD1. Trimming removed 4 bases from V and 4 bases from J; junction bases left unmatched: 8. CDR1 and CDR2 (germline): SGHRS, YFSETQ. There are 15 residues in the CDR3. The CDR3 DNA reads TGCGCCAGCAGCAGCAATACGGGACAGGGCTATGGCTACACCTTC. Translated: CASSSNTGQGYGYTF. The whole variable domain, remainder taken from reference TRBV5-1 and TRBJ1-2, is KAGVTQTPRYLIKTRGQQVTLSCSPISGHRSVSWYQQTPGQGLQFLFEYFSETQRNKGNFPGRFSGRQFSNSRSEMNVSTLELGDSALYLCASSSNTGQGYGYTFGSGTRLTVV.

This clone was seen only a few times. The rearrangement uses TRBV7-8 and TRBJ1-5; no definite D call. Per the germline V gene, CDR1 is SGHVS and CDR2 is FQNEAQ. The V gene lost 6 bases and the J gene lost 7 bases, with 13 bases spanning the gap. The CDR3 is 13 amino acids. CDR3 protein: CASSPDRTQPQHF. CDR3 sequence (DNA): TGTGCCAGCAGTCCTGACCGGACCCAGCCCCAGCATTTT.

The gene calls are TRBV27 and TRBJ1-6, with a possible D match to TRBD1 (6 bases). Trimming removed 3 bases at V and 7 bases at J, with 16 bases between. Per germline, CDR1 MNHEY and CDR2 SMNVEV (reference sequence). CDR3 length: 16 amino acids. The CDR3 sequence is CASSFSVGGGNSPLHF. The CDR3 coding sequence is TGTGCCAGCAGTTTCAGCGTAGGAGGGGGGAATTCACCCCTCCACTTT.

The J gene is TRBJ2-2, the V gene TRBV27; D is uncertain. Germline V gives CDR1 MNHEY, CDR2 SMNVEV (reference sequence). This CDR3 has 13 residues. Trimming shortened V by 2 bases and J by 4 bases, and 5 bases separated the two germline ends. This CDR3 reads CASSLAVTGELFF. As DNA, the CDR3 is TGTGCCAGCAGTTTAGCGGTCACCGGGGAGCTGTTTTTT.

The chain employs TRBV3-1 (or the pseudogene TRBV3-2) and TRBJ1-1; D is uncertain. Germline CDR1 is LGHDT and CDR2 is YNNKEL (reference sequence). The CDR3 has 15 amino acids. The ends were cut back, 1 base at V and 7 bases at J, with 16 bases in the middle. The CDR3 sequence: CASSQGGGRVDEAFF. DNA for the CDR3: TGTGCCAGCAGCCAAGGAGGCGGGAGAGTGGATGAAGCTTTCTTT.

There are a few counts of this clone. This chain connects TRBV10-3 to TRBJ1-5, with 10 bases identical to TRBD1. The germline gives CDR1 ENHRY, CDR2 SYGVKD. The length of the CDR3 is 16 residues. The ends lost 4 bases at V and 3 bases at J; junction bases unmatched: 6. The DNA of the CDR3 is TGTGCCATCAGTGGAGATGGACAGGGGGACAATCAGCCCCAGCATTTT. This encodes CAISGDGQGDNQPQHF.

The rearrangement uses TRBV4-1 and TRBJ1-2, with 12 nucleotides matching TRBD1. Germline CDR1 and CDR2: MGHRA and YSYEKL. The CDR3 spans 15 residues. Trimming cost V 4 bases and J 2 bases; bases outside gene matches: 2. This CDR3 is CASSLGQGANYGYTF. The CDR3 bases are TGCGCCAGCAGCCTGGGACAGGGGGCGAACTATGGCTACACCTTC.

For the CDR3, the DNA is TGTGCCAGCAGCTTTAACTACGAGCAGTACTTC. It encodes CASSFNYEQYF. The rearrangement joins TRBV7-9 to TRBJ2-7; D ambiguous. Trimming took off 3 bases at V and 3 bases at J, with 3 bases between the two ends. The CDR3 totals 11 residues. The germline V gene encodes CDR1 SEHNR and CDR2 FQNEAQ (reference sequence).